Detailed here is one T cell receptor beta chain. The source of the sample is a study of brain metastases from non-small cell lung cancer. Produced via immunoSEQ multiplex PCR; TCRdb's table is partial and in-frame only. The sample lists thousands of clones, under 90% occurring once. The sequencing input was tissue from a brain metastasis. This receptor was identified in a donor aged 40 or over with non-small cell lung cancer.

The CDR3 bases are TGTGCCTGGAGTGAGCTAGGGTCCTTATCACCCCTCCACTTT. Translation: CAWSELGSLSPLHF. V usage is TRBV30 and J usage is TRBJ1-6; D gene unclear. The CDR3 has 14 amino acids. In germline, CDR1 is GTSNPN, CDR2 SVGIG (reference sequence). V was clipped by 1 base and J by 10 bases, with 14 bases between them.